These 25 T cell receptor beta chains were sequenced from one sample in a study of blood T cell repertoires in COVID-19. Profiled with immunoSEQ multiplex PCR; TCRdb holds only in-frame clones, not every one. The sample records approximately 500,000 clones, less than 90% being singletons. Source material: peripheral blood. Receptor source: a woman between 50 and 59 years old with COVID-19, enrolled during active disease.

The chain combines TRBV7-2 with TRBJ1-5, with D possibly matching TRBD1 (5 bases). The germline gives CDR1 SGHTA, CDR2 FQGNSA. The CDR3 covers 14 residues. V shed 2 bases and J shed 7 bases, with 12 bases lying between them. Written as DNA, the CDR3 is TGTGCCAGCAGCTTATCCAGGGCTCCCCAGCCCCAGCATTTT. Its translation: CASSLSRAPQPQHF. The entire variable domain, with the rest obtained from reference TRBV7-2 and TRBJ1-5, is as follows: GAGVSQSPSNKVTEKGKDVELRCDPISGHTALYWYRQSLGQGLEFLIYFQGNSAPDKSGLPSDRFSAERTGGSVSTLTIQRTQQEDSAVYLCASSLSRAPQPQHFGDGTRLSIL.

The J gene is TRBJ1-2, the V gene TRBV28; D remains ambiguous. From germline, CDR1 is MDHEN and CDR2 SYDVKM. The germline V and J ends were trimmed by 5 bases and 6 bases, with 7 bases remaining between them. CDR3 length equals 11 residues. The CDR3 coding sequence is TGTGCCAGCAGTACCGGGGATGGCTACACCTTC. It translates to CASSTGDGYTF.

The chain combines TRBV19 with TRBJ1-2; tentative D call: TRBD1 (6 bases). The CDR3 length is 15 residues. V was clipped by 9 bases and J by 8 bases, with 25 bases between them. Germline loops: CDR1 LNHDA, CDR2 SQIVND (reference sequence). CDR3 DNA: TGTGCCAGCACAGAGGAGATGGGGGGGCGGTTCGGCTACACCTTC. It translates to CASTEEMGGRFGYTF.

CDR3 amino acids: CASSLALNTEAFF. DNA for the CDR3: TGTGCCAGCAGCTTGGCCCTAAACACTGAAGCTTTCTTT. V and J are TRBV5-4 and TRBJ1-1; unclear D gene. The CDR3 consists of 13 residues. V was clipped by 0 bases and J by 2 bases, with 5 bases between them. Germline V gene sequence: CDR1 SGHNT, CDR2 YYREEE (reference sequence).

J is TRBJ1-5 and V is TRBV5-1, with TRBD1 matching over 10 bases. Germline assignment: CDR1 SGHRS and CDR2 YFSETQ. CDR3 length equals 15 residues. Trimming cost V 5 bases and J 4 bases; bases outside gene matches: 6. This CDR3 reads CASSKEGQGNQPQHF. The CDR3 DNA sequence: TGCGCCAGCAGTAAGGAGGGACAGGGGAATCAGCCCCAGCATTTT.

V is TRBV10-1 and J is TRBJ2-5; TRBD1 matches at 9 bases. Germline-derived CDR1 and CDR2 are WNHNN and SYGVQD (reference sequence). This CDR3 is built from 16 residues. After removal of 6 bases from V and 4 bases from J, the junction contained 12 bases not matched to a gene. DNA for the CDR3: TGCGCCAGCAGCGAACCGGGACAGGGAGGACGAGAGACCCAGTACTTC. Translated: CASSEPGQGGRETQYF.

This clone showed up just once. The chain carries TRBV5-5 and TRBJ2-5; TRBD1 is a possible D gene (6 bases). Germline V gene sequence: CDR1 SGHKS, CDR2 YYEKEE (reference sequence). The V end lost 6 bases, the J end lost 5 bases, and 11 bases lay between the germline ends. The CDR3 is 12 residues long. CDR3: CASNTRGETQYF. DNA of the CDR3: TGTGCCAGCAACACTAGGGGGGAGACCCAGTACTTC.

This clone occurred once. The chain recombines TRBV2 with TRBJ2-1, with TRBD2 as a possible D gene (5 bases). The germline V gene has CDR1 SNHLY and CDR2 FYNNEI. V was trimmed by 6 bases and J by 8 bases, leaving 14 bases between them. CDR3 length: 13 residues. CDR3 protein: CASRRVVFDEQFF. The DNA for the CDR3 is TGTGCCAGCAGGAGGGTAGTCTTCGATGAGCAGTTCTTC.

J is TRBJ2-7 and V is TRBV11-2; D is possibly TRBD1 (6 bases). Germline V gene sequence: CDR1 SGHAT, CDR2 FQNNGV. The length of the CDR3 is 15 residues. V lost 5 bases to trimming and J lost 1 base, with 15 bases between them. The CDR3 DNA reads TGTGCCAGCAGCACCCTGGACAGAATATCCTACGAGCAGTACTTC. Translated, it gives CASSTLDRISYEQYF.

With regard to this clone: The germline gene is not matched at one end of the junction; a read error may be the cause. The chain uses TRBV18 and TRBJ1-5; 7 bases map to TRBD1. From germline, CDR1 is KGHSH and CDR2 LQKENI. CDR3 size: 15 residues. CDR3 coding DNA: TGTGCCAGCTCCCCACAGGGGAACCCTAATCAGCCCCAGCATTTT. Translated: CASSPQGNPNQPQHF.

The chain employs TRBV5-1 and TRBJ1-1, with unresolved D. CDR1 and CDR2 from the germline V gene are SGHRS and YFSETQ. The V end was cut by 4 bases, the J end by 7 bases, with 11 bases between. The CDR3 loop spans 12 amino acids. The CDR3 nucleotides read TGCGCCAGCAGCCCGGGCGGGCATGAAGCTTTCTTT. Protein: CASSPGGHEAFF.

The rearrangement joins TRBV5-1 to TRBJ1-1, with TRBD1 identical over 10 bases. Germline V gives CDR1 SGHRS, CDR2 YFSETQ. Germline trimming cut 4 bases from V and 5 bases from J; bases unmatched to any gene: 5. The CDR3 is 14 amino acids. CDR3 sequence (DNA): TGCGCCAGCAGCCGACAGGGGGCAGGGACTGAAGCTTTCTTT. It specifies CASSRQGAGTEAFF.

The rearrangement uses TRBV6-9 and TRBJ1-1; D call uncertain. This CDR3 has 15 residues. V lost 4 bases, J lost 3 bases, and 15 bases lay in between. Germline loops: CDR1 MNHGY, CDR2 SVAAGI. The CDR3, as DNA: TGTGCCAGCAGTTCATGGGCATGGGGAGACACTGAAGCTTTCTTT. Residues: CASSSWAWGDTEAFF.

The chain joins TRBV30 to TRBJ1-1; TRBD1 is a possible D gene (6 bases). The ends were cut back, 2 bases at V and 3 bases at J, with 16 bases in the middle. Germline CDR1 is GTSNPN and CDR2 is SVGIG (reference sequence). The CDR3 contains 15 residues. The CDR3 loop reads CAWSIPGDMDTEAFF. In DNA, the CDR3 is TGTGCCTGGAGTATACCAGGGGATATGGACACTGAAGCTTTCTTT.

J is TRBJ1-2 and V is TRBV10-2, with D tentatively TRBD1 (6 bases). Per the germline V gene, CDR1 is WSHSY and CDR2 is SAAADI. This CDR3 has 16 amino acids. V shed 4 bases and J shed 4 bases, with 19 bases lying between them. The CDR3 DNA is TGCGCCAGCAGTGTGGGGATACAGGGCAACTCCTATGGCTACACCTTC. Translating it yields CASSVGIQGNSYGYTF.

The genes are TRBV7-9 and TRBJ1-6; 7 bases are a match to TRBD1. V dropped 3 bases and J dropped 4; count of bases not matched to a gene: 15. Germline-derived CDR1 and CDR2 are SEHNR and FQNEAQ (reference sequence). The CDR3 spans 19 residues. The CDR3 DNA reads TGTGCCAGCAGCTTGTCAGGGGGGAGTACTATCGGTTATAATTCACCCCTCCACTTT. Translated, it gives CASSLSGGSTIGYNSPLHF. Full variable domain (outside the CDR3, taken from reference TRBV7-9 and TRBJ1-6): DTGVSQNPRHKITKRGQNVTFRCDPISEHNRLYWYRQTLGQGPEFLTYFQNEAQLEKSRLLSDRFSAERPKGSFSTLEIQRTEQGDSAMYLCASSLSGGSTIGYNSPLHFGNGTRLTVT.

The J gene is TRBJ1-1, the V gene TRBV12-3 or TRBV12-4; 7 bases agree with TRBD1. V gave up 5 bases and J gave up 10 bases; unmatched junction bases: 10. CDR3 length: 13 amino acids. Written as DNA, the CDR3 is TGTGCCAGCAGTCCCACAGGGGATGGGGGAGCTTTCTTT. Amino acid sequence: CASSPTGDGGAFF.

The chain recombines TRBV30 with TRBJ1-5; 7 nucleotides align to TRBD1. Germline-derived CDR1 and CDR2 are GTSNPN and SVGIG (reference sequence). The ends lost 4 bases at V and 3 bases at J; junction bases unmatched: 6. The CDR3 contains 14 residues. CDR3 sequence reads: CAWTPTGNNQPQHF. As DNA, the CDR3 is TGTGCCTGGACTCCGACAGGGAACAATCAGCCCCAGCATTTT. The whole variable domain, remainder taken from reference TRBV30 and TRBJ1-5, is SQTIHQWPATLVQPVGSPLSLECTVEGTSNPNLYWYRQAAGRGLQLLFYSVGIGQISSEVPQNLSASRPQDRQFILSSKKLLLSDSGFYLCAWTPTGNNQPQHFGDGTRLSIL.

The chain is built from TRBV4-2 and TRBJ2-3; tentative D call: TRBD2 (7 bases). Germline V gene lookup returns CDR1 LGHNA and CDR2 YNFKEQ. CDR3 length: 14 residues. V was clipped by 4 bases and J by 2 bases, with 10 bases between them. CDR3 sequence: CASSRGGLTDTQYF. As DNA, the CDR3 is TGTGCCAGCAGCCGGGGGGGCCTCACAGATACGCAGTATTTT.

V and J are TRBV28 and TRBJ2-2, with 8 bases fitting TRBD1. CDR1 and CDR2 (germline): MDHEN, SYDVKM. CDR3 length: 15 amino acids. V lost 4 bases and J lost 10; bases outside the gene matches: 11. CDR3 region: CASSWAGGPLLELFF. DNA of the CDR3: TGTGCCAGCAGTTGGGCAGGGGGCCCTCTCTTGGAGCTGTTTTTT. The full variable domain, in which reference TRBV28 and TRBJ2-2 provide the parts outside the CDR3, is DVKVTQSSRYLVKRTGEKVFLECVQDMDHENMFWYRQDPGLGLRLIYFSYDVKMKEKGDIPEGYSVSREKKERFSLILESASTNQTSMYLCASSWAGGPLLELFFGEGSRLTVL.

This chain uses TRBV4-1 with TRBJ2-1; 8 positions match TRBD2. CDR1 is MGHRA, CDR2 YSYEKL, per germline. This CDR3 has 17 amino acids. V dropped 5 bases and J dropped 2; count of bases not matched to a gene: 11. In DNA, the CDR3 is TGCGCCAGCAGCTTTCGGGGGGGCCTCCCTACCTACAATGAGCAGTTCTTC. It yields the protein CASSFRGGLPTYNEQFF.

A single count supports this clone. The chain recombines TRBV5-6 with TRBJ2-7, with TRBD2 matching 8 bases. This CDR3 spans 15 amino acids. CDR1 is SGHDT, CDR2 YYEEEE, per germline. V gave up 0 bases and J gave up 2 bases; unmatched junction bases: 4. The CDR3 region is CASSLGSGGTYEQYF. The CDR3 coding sequence is TGTGCCAGCAGCTTGGGAAGCGGGGGCACCTACGAGCAGTACTTC.

The rearrangement joins TRBV18 to TRBJ2-7, with D maybe TRBD1 (5 bases). The CDR3 consists of 15 residues. The germline gives CDR1 KGHSH, CDR2 LQKENI. V was trimmed by 6 bases and J by 2 bases, leaving 17 bases between them. In DNA form, the CDR3 reads TGTGCCAGCTCCCCAACAAGCCAGGGCACCTACGAGCAGTACTTC. It translates to CASSPTSQGTYEQYF.

The genes are TRBV10-2 and TRBJ2-7, with TRBD1 identical over 9 bases. CDR3 length: 14 residues. The V and J ends lost 2 bases and 4 bases, in that order; junction bases with no gene match: 3. Germline V gene sequence: CDR1 WSHSY, CDR2 SAAADI. The CDR3 bases are TGCGCCAGCAGTGAGGGGACAGGGTCGTACGAGCAGTACTTC. It is translated as CASSEGTGSYEQYF.

The V gene is TRBV19, the J gene TRBJ2-5; the match to TRBD2 covers 7 bases. The CDR3 runs 17 residues. The germline gives CDR1 LNHDA, CDR2 SQIVND (reference sequence). The J segment lost 1 base and the V segment lost 5 bases, leaving 13 bases of the junction unmatched. The CDR3 reads CASSQDGAAGSQETQYF. The DNA for the CDR3 is TGTGCCAGTAGTCAAGATGGGGCAGCGGGGTCCCAAGAGACCCAGTACTTC.